This passage covers 17 T cell receptor beta chains from one sample sequenced in a study of beta chain features in type 1 diabetes. Points from the study as a whole: Shorter TCRB CDR3s, moderately but significantly so, were found in Type 1 diabetes patients in all four CD4+ subsets.

Reverse transcription of all isolated RNA meant that expressed TCRB transcripts were sequenced. Using immunoSEQ multiplex PCR, the repertoire was profiled, and TCRdb retains in-frame clones only, with some absent. The profile shows about 340,000 clones, 9.3% of them singletons. Antigen specificity for these receptors is unknown. Material: central memory CD4+ T cells from blood. These receptors were taken from a man aged 30-40 years with type 1 diabetes.

J is TRBJ1-6 and V is TRBV7-2, with a possible D match to TRBD1 (6 bases). The CDR3 is 15 amino acids. Trimming took off 1 base at V and 7 bases at J, with 11 bases between the two ends. Germline V CDR1 and CDR2: SGHTA, FQGNSA. The CDR3 sequence is CASSLGTVRNSPLHF. The CDR3 DNA follows: TGTGCCAGCAGCTTAGGGACAGTTCGAAATTCACCCCTCCACTTT.

This clone has a handful of counts. The junction departs from germline at one end; a sequencing error may be responsible. This chain connects TRBV6-5 to TRBJ1-1; maybe TRBD1 (6 bases). The CDR3 covers 14 residues. Per the germline V gene, CDR1 is MNHEY and CDR2 is SVGAGI. CDR3 nucleotide sequence: TGTGCCAGCAGTTTCAATCGACAGGTTAGGGAAGATTTCTTT. Residues: CASSFNRQVREDFF.

The chain uses TRBV4-1 and TRBJ1-1; D ambiguous. CDR3 length: 17 amino acids. Germline V CDR1 and CDR2: MGHRA, YSYEKL. The V gene lost 0 bases and the J gene lost 3 bases, with 17 bases spanning the gap. The DNA for the CDR3 is TGCGCCAGCAGCCAAGATCTCGACTCTTCATGGGACACTGAAGCTTTCTTT. It is translated as CASSQDLDSSWDTEAFF.

The chain uses TRBV7-8 and TRBJ2-1; D gene ambiguous. The germline V gene has CDR1 SGHVS and CDR2 FQNEAQ. Between the trimmed V and J ends, which lost 0 bases and 9 bases, there was a span of 15 bases. The CDR3 has 15 residues. As DNA, the CDR3 is TGTGCCAGCAGCTTAGCGAACCAACCGTCCAGTGAGCAGTTCTTC. The encoded protein is CASSLANQPSSEQFF.

This clone was seen a handful of times. This rearrangement joins TRBV7-7 to TRBJ2-5; D is ambiguous. Between the trimmed V and J ends, which lost 3 bases and 0 bases, there was a span of 5 bases. The CDR3 is made up of 13 amino acids. The germline gives CDR1 SSHAT, CDR2 FNYEAQ (reference sequence). CDR3 in DNA: TGTGCCAGCAGCTTGATACACCAAGAGACCCAGTACTTC. It translates to CASSLIHQETQYF.

This clone was counted ten times or more. The rearrangement links TRBV2 to TRBJ2-7; 8 bases are shared with TRBD1. V shed 4 bases and J 2 bases; nucleotides not matched to a gene: 4. Germline assignment: CDR1 SNHLY and CDR2 FYNNEI. CDR3 length: 14 amino acids. The CDR3 nucleotides are TGTGCCAGCAGTGGGGACAGGCTCCCCTACGAGCAGTACTTC. Residues: CASSGDRLPYEQYF.

This CDR3 reads CASSRTGGGQPQHF. In nucleotides, the CDR3 is TGTGCCAGCAGTCGGACAGGGGGAGGCCAGCCCCAGCATTTT. The V gene is TRBV28, the J gene TRBJ1-5, with 10 positions matching TRBD1. Looked up from germline, CDR1 is MDHEN and CDR2 is SYDVKM. V lost 5 bases and J lost 7; bases outside the gene matches: 5. The CDR3 contains 14 residues.

V gene TRBV5-1 combines with J gene TRBJ1-1; D uncertain. CDR1 and CDR2 (germline): SGHRS, YFSETQ. The CDR3 runs to 11 residues. The ends were cut back, 0 bases at V and 7 bases at J, with 4 bases in the middle. Written as DNA, the CDR3 is TGCGCCAGCAGCTTGGACAGTGAAGCTTTCTTT. Its protein is CASSLDSEAFF.

The rearrangement uses TRBV18 and TRBJ1-2; the D gene is possibly TRBD1 (5 bases). Between the trimmed V and J ends, which lost 3 bases and 2 bases, there was a span of 19 bases. CDR3 size: 17 residues. From germline, CDR1 is KGHSH and CDR2 LQKENI. The CDR3 DNA reads as TGTGCCAGCTCACCGTATGGGACCGGGGCGCAGAACTATGGCTACACCTTC. Translating it yields CASSPYGTGAQNYGYTF.

This clone has ten or more counts. The gene calls are TRBV21-1 and TRBJ2-2. TRBV21-1 is termed a pseudogene. CDR3 length: 14 amino acids. The CDR3 region has the DNA TGTGCCAGCAGCCTTATGGGGGAGCCCGGGGAGCTGTTTTTT. As protein: CASSLMGEPGELFF.

At least ten counts were recorded for this clone. The chain uses TRBV5-1 and TRBJ2-3, with a tentative D call TRBD1 (6 bases). This CDR3 is 15 amino acids long. CDR1 and CDR2 (germline): SGHRS, YFSETQ. V was shortened by 0 bases and J by 4 bases, with 12 bases between the two germline ends. The CDR3 loop is CASSLEGHRPDTQYF. The CDR3 coding sequence is TGCGCCAGCAGCTTGGAGGGACACCGGCCAGATACGCAGTATTTT.

This clone was recorded at least ten times. The V call is TRBV7-8, the J call TRBJ2-5; 13 bases are shared with TRBD2. CDR1 is SGHVS, CDR2 FQNEAQ, per germline. The CDR3 is made up of 16 amino acids. The junction had 12 bases not matched to a gene; V was cut back by 3 bases and J by 11 bases. CDR3 residues: CASSFSSATSGGRQYF. In nucleotides, the CDR3 is TGTGCCAGCAGCTTTAGTTCTGCGACTAGCGGGGGGCGTCAGTACTTC. Full variable domain (remainder filled in from reference TRBV7-8 and TRBJ2-5): GAGVSQSPRYKVAKRGQDVALRCDPISGHVSLFWYQQALGQGPEFLTYFQNEAQLDKSGLPSDRFFAERPEGSVSTLKIQRTQQEDSAVYLCASSFSSATSGGRQYFGPGTRLLVL.

This chain joins TRBV9 and TRBJ1-2; D may be TRBD1 (5 bases). Germline values: CDR1 SGDLS, CDR2 YYNGEE. The ends were cut back, 2 bases at V and 9 bases at J, with 17 bases in the middle. CDR3 length: 14 amino acids. The CDR3 DNA reads TGTGCCAGCAGCGTGTCGAGCTCCAGGGCTCGCTACACCTTC. Amino acids: CASSVSSSRARYTF.

This clone has just one count. The J gene is TRBJ1-5, the V gene TRBV5-1; 9 bases are a match to TRBD1. The V and J ends lost 2 bases and 6 bases, in that order; junction bases with no gene match: 3. CDR3 length: 14 amino acids. Germline V CDR1 and CDR2: SGHRS, YFSETQ. The CDR3 region has the DNA TGCGCCAGCAGCTTAACAGGGGGCCCTCAGCCCCAGCATTTT. Protein product: CASSLTGGPQPQHF.

In its sample, this clone was seen a few times. This CDR3 reads CASSAGTSGETQYF. The CDR3 DNA follows: TGCGCCAGCAGTGCCGGGACTAGCGGGGAGACCCAGTACTTC. This chain connects TRBV10-2 to TRBJ2-5, with 12 bases matching TRBD2. This CDR3 comprises 14 residues. CDR1 WSHSY and CDR2 SAAADI come from the germline V gene. J lost 5 bases, V lost 4 bases, and 2 bases had no gene match.

This rearrangement joins TRBV7-9 to TRBJ2-1, with D uncertain. This CDR3 spans 11 amino acids. V lost 5 bases and J 9 bases, leaving 8 bases between the germline ends. The germline V gene has CDR1 SEHNR and CDR2 FQNEAQ (reference sequence). CDR3 sequence reads: CASSPSGEQFF. The DNA for the CDR3 is TGTGCCAGCAGCCCGTCCGGTGAGCAGTTCTTC.

This chain links TRBV5-1 with TRBJ2-5, with 12 bases that match TRBD1. V gave up 4 bases and J gave up 3 bases; unmatched junction bases: 4. The germline V gene has CDR1 SGHRS and CDR2 YFSETQ. This CDR3 spans 15 amino acids. CDR3 region: CASSPGTGGEETQYF. DNA for the CDR3: TGCGCCAGCAGCCCCGGGACAGGGGGCGAAGAGACCCAGTACTTC.